The T cell receptor (beta chain) described here comes from a study of cytomegalovirus exposure and HLA in healthy donors. PCR amplification relied on 60 Vbeta primers (plus 13 Jbeta primers). Data came from immunoSEQ multiplex PCR; TCRdb stores just in-frame clones and leaves some out. The data show 82,000 or so clones, around four fifths seen once. As regards this clone: Its antigen is still unknown.

General study points: CMV serostatus was the sole immune exposure data available. HLA alleles showed associations with 16,951 TCR beta sequences in a later analysis, at a 0.05 false discovery rate.

The sequenced sample was PBMCs. This receptor was identified in a woman aged 45 to 65 in good health and CMV-seropositive.

DNA for the CDR3: TGTGCCAGCAGCTCGCCGGGACAGCTCCTCCCTGGGGCCAACGTCCTGACTTTC. Its translation: CASSSPGQLLPGANVLTF. The chain is built from TRBV7-9 and TRBJ2-6, with TRBD1 identical over 7 bases. CDR3 length equals 18 residues. Per the germline V gene, CDR1 is SEHNR and CDR2 is FQNEAQ (reference sequence). J lost 2 bases, V lost 4 bases, and 11 bases had no gene match. Full variable domain (missing parts from reference TRBV7-9 and TRBJ2-6): DTGVSQNPRHKITKRGQNVTFRCDPISEHNRLYWYRQTLGQGPEFLTYFQNEAQLEKSRLLSDRFSAERPKGSFSTLEIQRTEQGDSAMYLCASSSPGQLLPGANVLTFGAGSRLTVL.